The rows below give T cell receptor beta chains drawn from one sample of a study of blood T cell repertoires in COVID-19. Only in-frame clones appear in the TCRdb table, and some are missing; sequencing was by immunoSEQ multiplex PCR. This sample has 150,000 to 200,000 clones, with over 75% found just once. Sequenced input: peripheral blood. The receptor set was obtained from a person aged 65 to 85 with COVID-19, enrolled during active disease. Each CDR3 is given with its conserved first and last residue. The D gene is left open where the match is weak. A row's size may be missing; if present it is once, few, many or a size class.

J gene | D gene | CDR3 length | V gene | clone size | CDR3 protein | CDR3 DNA
TRBJ1-2 | - | 17 | TRBV11-2 | - | CASSLSRGDSYRSGYTF | TGTGCCAGCAGCTTAAGTCGAGGGGACTCCTATAGATCGGGCTACACCTTC
TRBJ2-7 | TRBD2 | 15 | TRBV15 | - | CATSRELAGVYEQYF | TGTGCCACCAGCAGAGAACTAGCGGGAGTCTACGAGCAGTACTTC
TRBJ1-5 | - | 12 | TRBV29-1 | - | CSVVRYNQPQHF | TGCAGCGTTGTACGGTACAATCAGCCCCAGCATTTT
TRBJ1-2 | TRBD1 | 17 | TRBV5-6 | - | CASSSGATGTGIYGYTF | TGTGCCAGCAGCTCCGGGGCTACCGGGACAGGGATTTATGGCTACACCTTC
TRBJ2-5 | - | 14 | TRBV5-1 | - | CASSVGTFQETQYF | TGCGCCAGCAGCGTCGGGACATTCCAAGAGACCCAGTACTTC
TRBJ1-4 | - | 14 | TRBV10-3 | - | CAISDGRGSEKLFF | TGTGCCATCAGTGACGGGCGGGGATCTGAAAAACTGTTTTTT
TRBJ1-3 | TRBD1 | 17 | TRBV18 | once | CASSPLRQGSSGNTIYF | TGTGCCAGCTCACCACTCCGACAGGGGAGCTCTGGAAACACCATATATTTT
TRBJ2-3 | TRBD2 | 16 | TRBV3-1/TRBV3-2 | - | CASSQDRAGGTDTQYF | TGTGCCAGCAGCCAAGATCGGGCGGGAGGAACAGATACGCAGTATTTT
TRBJ1-2 | - | 13 | TRBV4-1 | - | CASSQSGMSGYTF | TGCGCCAGCAGCCAATCGGGAATGTCTGGCTACACCTTC
TRBJ2-7 | TRBD2 | 15 | TRBV5-4 | few | CASSLSGVTSYEQYF | TGTGCCAGCAGCCTTAGCGGGGTGACGTCCTACGAGCAGTACTTC
TRBJ1-4 | - | 15 | TRBV28 | - | CASSLLSKRNEKLFF | TGTGCCAGCAGTTTATTAAGTAAGAGAAATGAAAAACTGTTTTTT
TRBJ1-2 | TRBD1 | 11 | TRBV27 | - | CASGQGFGYTF | TGTGCCAGCGGACAGGGTTTTGGCTACACCTTC
TRBJ1-2 | - | 14 | TRBV28 | - | CASSLGQVNYGYTF | TGTGCCAGCAGTTTGGGGCAGGTGAACTATGGCTACACCTTC
TRBJ2-1 | TRBD2 | 17 | TRBV9 | - | CASSVDQPGLVRNEQFF | TGTGCCAGCAGCGTAGACCAACCGGGACTAGTCCGTAATGAGCAGTTCTTC
TRBJ2-3 | TRBD1 | 14 | TRBV27 | - | CASSRDRGADTQYF | TGTGCCAGCAGCCGAGACAGGGGGGCAGATACGCAGTATTTT
TRBJ1-2 | - | 17 | TRBV19 | - | CASSIKLGGRTTYGYTF | TGTGCCAGTAGTATAAAGCTCGGTGGCAGGACAACCTATGGCTACACCTTC
TRBJ1-6 | - | 15 | TRBV7-8 | - | CASTTMGGIDSPLHF | TGTGCCAGCACCACCATGGGGGGAATCGACTCACCCCTCCACTTT
TRBJ1-2 | - | 14 | TRBV28 | - | CATRWGRANYGYTF | TGTGCCACCCGCTGGGGGCGGGCTAACTATGGCTACACCTTC
TRBJ2-7 | - | 14 | TRBV28 | - | CASSRVAKTYEQYF | TGTGCCAGCAGTCGAGTAGCGAAGACCTACGAGCAGTACTTC
TRBJ1-4 | TRBD1 | 19 | TRBV10-1 | - | CASSKWLPRTGRRDEKLFF | TGCGCCAGCAGTAAATGGCTTCCTAGGACAGGGAGGCGAGATGAAAAACTGTTTTTT
TRBJ2-7 | - | 15 | TRBV7-2 | - | CASSLRGGAGYEQYF | TGTGCCAGCAGCTTACGTGGGGGGGCCGGATACGAGCAGTACTTC
TRBJ1-1 | - | 12 | TRBV7-9 | - | CASSTMNTEAFF | TGTGCCAGCAGCACTATGAACACTGAAGCTTTCTTT
TRBJ1-1 | TRBD1 | 15 | TRBV6-1 | - | CASMSTGIVNTEAFF | TGTGCCAGCATGTCGACAGGGATAGTGAACACTGAAGCTTTCTTT
TRBJ2-2 | - | 16 | TRBV5-1 | - | CASSLPLADGTGELFF | TGCGCCAGCAGCTTGCCTTTAGCTGATGGAACCGGGGAGCTGTTTTTT
TRBJ1-1 | TRBD1 | 13 | TRBV6-6 | many | CATRQGINTEAFF | TGTGCCACCCGACAGGGGATCAACACTGAAGCTTTCTTT
TRBJ1-2 | - | 13 | TRBV11-1 | - | CASSPTGSYGYTF | TGTGCCAGCAGCCCGACAGGAAGCTATGGCTACACCTTC
TRBJ2-3 | TRBD1 | 16 | TRBV5-6 | - | CASSEGTGGSTDTQYF | TGTGCCAGCAGCGAGGGGACAGGGGGTTCCACAGATACGCAGTATTTT
TRBJ2-7 | - | 13 | TRBV5-6 | few | CASSAGQIYEQYF | TGTGCCAGCAGCGCCGGACAGATCTACGAGCAGTACTTC
TRBJ1-1 | TRBD1 | 14 | TRBV6-6 | - | CASSQQGGVTEAFF | TGTGCCAGCAGCCAACAGGGGGGTGTCACTGAAGCTTTCTTT
TRBJ2-5 | TRBD1 | 13 | TRBV9 | - | CASSFTGEETQYF | TGTGCCAGCAGCTTCACAGGGGAAGAGACCCAGTACTTC
TRBJ2-5 | TRBD1 | 14 | TRBV3-1/TRBV3-2 | - | CASSPGGWVETQYF | TGTGCCAGCAGCCCAGGGGGATGGGTCGAGACCCAGTACTTC
TRBJ2-7 | - | 14 | TRBV27 | few | CASSANQGNYEQYF | TGTGCCAGCAGTGCTAACCAGGGGAACTACGAGCAGTACTTC
TRBJ2-7 | TRBD1 | 14 | TRBV11-2 | - | CASSPPDRVWEQYF | TGTGCCAGCAGCCCGCCTGACAGGGTCTGGGAGCAGTACTTC
TRBJ2-2 | - | 15 | TRBV5-1 | - | CASSLREDGTGELFF | TGCGCCAGCAGCTTGAGGGAGGATGGCACCGGGGAGCTGTTTTTT
TRBJ2-7 | TRBD1 | 14 | TRBV5-1 | many | CASSAGQGSYEQYF | TGCGCCAGCAGCGCGGGACAGGGTTCCTACGAGCAGTACTTC
TRBJ1-5 | - | 13 | TRBV12-3/TRBV12-4 | once | CASSLGSLQPQHF | TGTGCCAGCAGTTTGGGCAGCTTGCAGCCCCAGCATTTT
TRBJ2-7 | TRBD1 | 14 | TRBV5-1 | - | CASSFKDRDYEQYF | TGCGCCAGCAGCTTCAAAGACAGGGACTACGAGCAGTACTTC
TRBJ1-6 | TRBD1 | 14 | TRBV5-6 | - | CASSVGQGISPLHF | TGTGCCAGCAGCGTGGGACAGGGGATTTCACCCCTCCACTTT
TRBJ2-3 | - | 14 | TRBV10-3 | once | CAISKSGPTDTQYF | TGTGCCATCAGTAAGAGCGGACCCACAGATACGCAGTATTTT
TRBJ2-3 | TRBD2 | 15 | TRBV2 | - | CASSQSSGSTDTQYF | TGTGCCAGCAGTCAGTCTAGCGGGAGCACAGATACGCAGTATTTT
TRBJ2-1 | TRBD2 | 14 | TRBV7-3 | - | CASSLAGGPNEQFF | TGTGCCAGCAGCTTAGCGGGAGGGCCCAATGAGCAGTTCTTC
TRBJ2-2 | - | 13 | TRBV6-6 | - | CASRQTGPGELFF | TGTGCCAGCAGGCAAACAGGTCCCGGGGAGCTGTTTTTT
TRBJ1-1 | TRBD1 | 12 | TRBV12-3/TRBV12-4 | few | CASRGPGTEAFF | TGTGCCAGTAGGGGGCCGGGCACTGAAGCTTTCTTT
TRBJ2-2 | - | 17 | TRBV6-4 | - | CASSDSSRVFGTGELFF | TGTGCCAGCAGTGACTCCTCGCGGGTATTCGGCACCGGGGAGCTGTTTTTT
TRBJ2-7 | TRBD2 | 15 | TRBV29-1 | - | CSVGPGLAGLYEQYF | TGCAGCGTGGGACCGGGACTAGCGGGACTCTACGAGCAGTACTTC
TRBJ1-4 | - | 15 | TRBV18 | - | CASSTMTGAGEKLFF | TGTGCCAGCTCGACCATGACAGGTGCAGGCGAAAAACTGTTTTTT
TRBJ1-3 | - | 15 | TRBV7-8 | - | CASSESSNPLNTIYF | TGTGCCAGCAGTGAATCGAGCAACCCCTTAAACACCATATATTTT